This TCR beta chain was identified during a study of patients and donors after allogeneic stem cell transplantation. Germline values: CDR1 SGHRS, CDR2 YFSETQ. The CDR3 loop spans 15 amino acids. Trimming left V 1 base short and J 7 bases short, with 14 bases between. One entry per CDR3 protein results from TCRdb running MiXCR on the RT-PCR reads. Of 800,000 to 1,000,000 distinct CDR3 sequences listed, 15% to 20% are singletons. Ten or more counts support this clonotype. V usage is TRBV5-1 and J usage is TRBJ1-4; weak D call: TRBD1 (5 bases). This clonotype was sampled from a human donor who was either an allogeneic HSCT recipient or a stem cell or donor lymphocyte infusion donor (not recorded which). It is not recorded whose cells these are; they may come from a transplant donor. The sample taken for sequencing was blood, either unsorted or a sorted T cell fraction (not recorded which). CDR3 region: CASSLRGNGGEKLFF. CDR3 DNA: TGCGCCAGCAGCTTGCGGGGGAATGGCGGTGAAAAACTGTTTTTT.